The next 14 T cell receptor beta chains were all read from a single sample in a study of Ad26.COV2.S vaccination and SARS-CoV-2 variants. Produced via immunoSEQ multiplex PCR; TCRdb's table is partial and in-frame only. The sample has about 350,000 clones, more than 75% seen once. The treatment denotes: roughly 20 received Ad26.COV2.S at low or high dose, single or two shots; about 5 received placebo; per-sample allocation not given. On day 63 after the first injection, vaccine and placebo recipients gave samples. The sequenced sample was peripheral blood, obtained in a trial of Ad26.COV2.S vaccine versus placebo. The source of these receptors is a person aged 18-60 years who received the Ad26.COV2.S COVID-19 vaccine or a placebo.

The V and J genes are TRBV10-2 and TRBJ2-7; no reliable D call. CDR1 WSHSY and CDR2 SAAADI come from the germline V gene. V was clipped by 7 bases and J by 0 bases, with 10 bases between them. The length of the CDR3 is 13 residues. CDR3 residues: CASKSSSSYEQYF. The CDR3 DNA sequence: TGCGCCAGCAAGAGTTCGAGCTCCTACGAGCAGTACTTC.

V usage is TRBV28 and J usage is TRBJ2-5; 12 positions match TRBD2. Germline V gene lookup returns CDR1 MDHEN and CDR2 SYDVKM. This CDR3 has 16 residues. The junction had 6 bases not matched to a gene; V was cut back by 4 bases and J by 3 bases. The CDR3 region has the DNA TGTGCCAGCAGTTCTCGACTAGCGGGGGATGAAGAGACCCAGTACTTC. It yields the protein CASSSRLAGDEETQYF.

This chain uses TRBV6-1 with TRBJ2-1; 7 bases line up with TRBD2. The germline CDR1 and CDR2 sequences are MNHNS and SASEGT. The CDR3 has 16 residues. V lost 1 base and J lost 2; bases outside the gene matches: 5. CDR3 region: CASSEVAGATYNEQFF. For the CDR3, the DNA is TGTGCCAGCAGTGAAGTGGCGGGAGCCACCTACAATGAGCAGTTCTTC.

This sequence joins TRBV24-1 and TRBJ2-1; 11 bases fit TRBD2. Per germline, CDR1 KGHDR and CDR2 SFDVKD. V dropped 7 bases and J dropped 5; count of bases not matched to a gene: 18. The CDR3 is 19 amino acids. The DNA of the CDR3 is TGTGCCACCAGACTTAGGGGGCTAGCGGGGGGCCTACTCAACAATGAGCAGTTCTTC. This gives the protein CATRLRGLAGGLLNNEQFF.

V is TRBV5-1 and J is TRBJ1-3; D is possibly TRBD1 (6 bases). The germline V gene has CDR1 SGHRS and CDR2 YFSETQ. CDR3 size: 17 residues. Trimming cost V 4 bases and J 4 bases, with 21 bases left between them. CDR3 sequence: CASSGVQGESWGNTIYF. As DNA, the CDR3 is TGCGCCAGCAGCGGGGTACAGGGCGAGTCGTGGGGAAACACCATATATTTT.

The gene calls are TRBV5-1 and TRBJ2-3; D might be TRBD1 (6 bases). Trimming cost V 7 bases and J 0 bases, with 15 bases left between them. Looked up from germline, CDR1 is SGHRS and CDR2 is YFSETQ. The CDR3 is made up of 15 amino acids. CDR3 amino acids: CASGQGRPSTDTQYF. In nucleotides, the CDR3 is TGCGCCAGCGGTCAGGGGCGGCCTAGCACAGATACGCAGTATTTT.

The V and J genes are TRBV24-1 and TRBJ1-1; TRBD1 aligns across 7 bases. The CDR3 has 9 amino acids. V trimming: 11 bases; J trimming: 7 bases; junction bases outside the gene matches: 0. Germline V gene sequence: CDR1 KGHDR, CDR2 SFDVKD. For the CDR3, the DNA is TGTGCCAGACAGGGTGAAGCTTTCTTT. Translated: CARQGEAFF.

A remark on this clone: The sample contains more than one DNA sequence encoding this CDR3. The chain recombines TRBV6-2 or TRBV6-3 with TRBJ2-3; D ambiguous. CDR1 is MNHEY, CDR2 SVGEGT, per germline. V shed 2 bases and J shed 3 bases, with 6 bases lying between them. This CDR3 region has 13 residues. The CDR3: CASSYRETDTQYF. The CDR3 nucleotides are TGTGCCAGCAGTTACCGCGAGACAGATACGCAGTATTTT.

The rearrangement joins TRBV5-1 to TRBJ2-5; 9 positions match TRBD1. Germline CDR1 is SGHRS and CDR2 is YFSETQ. J lost 7 bases, V lost 4 bases, and 17 bases had no gene match. This CDR3 comprises 17 residues. CDR3 DNA sequence: TGCGCCAGCAGCCCCCCCGGGGATGGGACAGGGTCTGGGACCCAGTACTTC. This sequence encodes CASSPPGDGTGSGTQYF.

The chain carries TRBV7-2 and TRBJ2-3, with 9 nucleotides matching TRBD2. The germline V gene encodes CDR1 SGHTA and CDR2 FQGNSA. The junction had 7 bases not matched to a gene; V was cut back by 5 bases and J by 1 base. The CDR3 has 16 amino acids. For the CDR3, the DNA is TGTGCCAGCAGCGAAGTAGCGGGGGTCCGCACAGATACGCAGTATTTT. It specifies CASSEVAGVRTDTQYF.

The chain has TRBV5-4 and TRBJ2-6, with no clear D. V dropped 2 bases and J dropped 0 bases, with 18 bases sitting between them. This CDR3 comprises 19 residues. Germline V lookup: CDR1 SGHNT, CDR2 YYREEE (reference sequence). CDR3 sequence: CASSFGNLYASSGANVLTF. CDR3 bases: TGTGCCAGCAGCTTTGGAAACCTCTACGCTTCCTCTGGGGCCAACGTCCTGACTTTC.

This chain uses TRBV6-2 or TRBV6-3 with TRBJ2-7; D unclear. The CDR3 contains 13 residues. V lost 6 bases to trimming and J lost 4 bases, with 13 bases between them. Germline V gene lookup returns CDR1 MNHEY and CDR2 SVGEGT. CDR3 DNA sequence: TGTGCCAGCAGCAGACCCGTCCAATACGAGCAGTACTTC. Translating it yields CASSRPVQYEQYF.

The rearrangement joins TRBV5-4 to TRBJ1-1; 8 bases map to TRBD1. The CDR3 has 16 residues. Trimming removed 4 bases from V and 1 base from J; junction bases left unmatched: 9. Germline V gives CDR1 SGHNT, CDR2 YYREEE (reference sequence). The CDR3 sequence: CASSPTGARANTEAFF. CDR3 nucleotide sequence: TGTGCCAGCAGCCCGACAGGGGCTCGGGCGAACACTGAAGCTTTCTTT.

The chain has TRBV15 and TRBJ1-4; D uncertain. There are 15 residues in the CDR3. Trimming took off 0 bases at V and 5 bases at J, with 10 bases between the two ends. Germline CDR1 is LNHNV and CDR2 is YYDKDF (reference sequence). In DNA form, the CDR3 reads TGTGCCACCAGCAGAGATAACCGTATAAATGAAAAACTGTTTTTT. Translated: CATSRDNRINEKLFF.